This T cell receptor beta chain was identified during a study of long-term antiretroviral therapy in people with HIV. Sequencing relied on immunoSEQ assay v3.0, run at survey level. Data came from immunoSEQ multiplex PCR; TCRdb stores just in-frame clones and leaves some out. The sample holds tens of thousands of clones, about 84% seen once. A few counts support this clone. CDR1 is SGHDT and CDR2 is YYEEEE in the germline V gene. The CDR3 runs 12 residues. V lost 0 bases and J 4 bases, leaving 4 bases between the germline ends. This sample comprised unsorted PBMCs, obtained 0.5 years before starting antiretroviral therapy. The V and J genes are TRBV5-6 and TRBJ1-2; D gene uncertain. This receptor was identified in a man in his forties with HIV. Here the CDR3 reads CASSLETYGYTF. The CDR3, as DNA: TGTGCCAGCAGCTTGGAGACCTATGGCTACACCTTC.